A selection of T cell receptor beta chains follows, all from one sample in a study of cytomegalovirus exposure and HLA in healthy donors. Method: immunoSEQ multiplex PCR; TCRdb's copy keeps in-frame clones and lacks some. The data contain 70,000 to 95,000 clones, roughly 80% of them singletons. Sequencing input: PBMCs. All receptors derive from a male donor in good health and CMV-seronegative. Each CDR3 is given with its conserved first and last residue. Each record gives: clone size, D gene, V gene, J gene, CDR3 DNA, CDR3 protein. D genes are given only for firm matches. A clone size is listed for some rows: how often the clone was seen (once, few, many), or a class if it is expanded.

clone size: NA; D gene: NA; V gene: TRBV19; J gene: TRBJ1-1; CDR3 DNA: TGTGCCAGTAGTGCTGCGCTGGGGCAGGGCGTCACTGAAGCTTTCTTT; CDR3 protein: CASSAALGQGVTEAFF
clone size: few; D gene: TRBD1; V gene: TRBV18; J gene: TRBJ1-1; CDR3 DNA: TGTGCCAGCTCACCCTCGACAGGGGGCCACACTGAAGCTTTCTTT; CDR3 protein: CASSPSTGGHTEAFF
clone size: NA; D gene: TRBD2; V gene: TRBV5-6; J gene: TRBJ2-3; CDR3 DNA: TGTGCCAGCAGCACTCTAGCGGGAGGGTATGAAGGCACAGATACGCAGTATTTT; CDR3 protein: CASSTLAGGYEGTDTQYF
clone size: NA; D gene: NA; V gene: TRBV7-2; J gene: TRBJ1-5; CDR3 DNA: TGTGCCAGCACCACACAAAGCAATCAGCCCCAGCATTTT; CDR3 protein: CASTTQSNQPQHF
clone size: once; D gene: TRBD2; V gene: TRBV4-2; J gene: TRBJ2-7; CDR3 DNA: TGTGCCAGCAGCCAAGTAGGGCTAGCGGGAGATTTGTACGAGCAGTACTTC; CDR3 protein: CASSQVGLAGDLYEQYF
clone size: NA; D gene: TRBD1; V gene: TRBV30; J gene: TRBJ2-7; CDR3 DNA: TGTGCCTGGGAGACAGGGGGATCCTACGAGCAGTACTTC; CDR3 protein: CAWETGGSYEQYF
clone size: NA; D gene: TRBD1; V gene: TRBV5-6; J gene: TRBJ2-7; CDR3 DNA: TGTGCCAGCAGCCGGGGACAGGGGAGGTACGAGCAGTACTTC; CDR3 protein: CASSRGQGRYEQYF
clone size: NA; D gene: NA; V gene: TRBV5-1; J gene: TRBJ2-2; CDR3 DNA: TGCGCCAGCAGCGTACAGGGTACCGGGGAGCTGTTTTTT; CDR3 protein: CASSVQGTGELFF
clone size: NA; D gene: TRBD1; V gene: TRBV4-1; J gene: TRBJ2-2; CDR3 DNA: TGCGCCAGCAGCCAATCCGGGACAGGGCTGGCCGGGGAGCTGTTTTTT; CDR3 protein: CASSQSGTGLAGELFF
clone size: NA; D gene: NA; V gene: TRBV10-1; J gene: TRBJ1-6; CDR3 DNA: TGCGCCAGCAGTGAGGATCAGGATTCACCCCTCCACTTT; CDR3 protein: CASSEDQDSPLHF
clone size: NA; D gene: NA; V gene: TRBV2; J gene: TRBJ1-1; CDR3 DNA: TGTGCCAGCAGTGAATCAGTTTATGTTGTGGGGGCGGTGGAAGCTTTCTTT; CDR3 protein: CASSESVYVVGAVEAFF
clone size: NA; D gene: TRBD2; V gene: TRBV7-9; J gene: TRBJ2-5; CDR3 DNA: TGTGCCAGCAGCCTCCGACTAGCAGATACTCAAGAGACCCAGTACTTC; CDR3 protein: CASSLRLADTQETQYF
clone size: few; D gene: NA; V gene: TRBV28; J gene: TRBJ1-2; CDR3 DNA: TGTGCCAGCCGTTTGCCAACGGAGGGAGATGGCCCCAATGGCTACACCTTC; CDR3 protein: CASRLPTEGDGPNGYTF
clone size: few; D gene: TRBD2; V gene: TRBV6-5; J gene: TRBJ2-7; CDR3 DNA: TGTGCCAGCAGTGGGGGGGAATACGAGCAGTACTTC; CDR3 protein: CASSGGEYEQYF
clone size: NA; D gene: NA; V gene: TRBV7-9; J gene: TRBJ2-2; CDR3 DNA: TGTGCCAGCAGCTGGAGCACCGGGGAGCTGTTTTTT; CDR3 protein: CASSWSTGELFF
clone size: once; D gene: NA; V gene: TRBV2; J gene: TRBJ2-3; CDR3 DNA: TGTGCCAGCTATCTGACAGATTTTAGCACAGATACGCAGTATTTT; CDR3 protein: CASYLTDFSTDTQYF
clone size: NA; D gene: TRBD1; V gene: TRBV6-1; J gene: TRBJ2-7; CDR3 DNA: TGTGCCAGCGGCGACAGGGGCACATCCTACGAGCAGTACTTC; CDR3 protein: CASGDRGTSYEQYF
clone size: NA; D gene: TRBD2; V gene: TRBV27; J gene: TRBJ2-3; CDR3 DNA: TGTGCCAGCAGTTTAGCGGGAGTAGATACGCAGTATTTT; CDR3 protein: CASSLAGVDTQYF
clone size: few; D gene: NA; V gene: TRBV9; J gene: TRBJ1-5; CDR3 DNA: TGTGCCAGCAGCAAAGGGGCCAATCAGCCCCAGAATTTT; CDR3 protein: CASSKGANQPQNF
clone size: NA; D gene: NA; V gene: TRBV19; J gene: TRBJ2-2; CDR3 DNA: TGTGCCAGTAGTATCGGGGCTAGCGCTATTCACACCGGGGAGCTGTTTTTT; CDR3 protein: CASSIGASAIHTGELFF
clone size: NA; D gene: NA; V gene: TRBV27; J gene: TRBJ2-3; CDR3 DNA: TGTGCCAGCAGTCCCTTAGCGGCATTCACAGATACGCAGTATTTT; CDR3 protein: CASSPLAAFTDTQYF
clone size: NA; D gene: TRBD1; V gene: TRBV5-1; J gene: TRBJ2-2; CDR3 DNA: TGCGCCAGCACCACATCCAGGACAGGGGGCATGACGGGGGAGCTGTTTTTT; CDR3 protein: CASTTSRTGGMTGELFF
clone size: NA; D gene: NA; V gene: TRBV9; J gene: TRBJ1-6; CDR3 DNA: TGTGCCAGCGGGGGGTATAATTCACCCCTCCACTTT; CDR3 protein: CASGGYNSPLHF
clone size: NA; D gene: NA; V gene: TRBV7-9; J gene: TRBJ1-1; CDR3 DNA: TGTGCCAGCAGCTCACAGGGAATAGGGACTGAAGCTTTCTTT; CDR3 protein: CASSSQGIGTEAFF
clone size: NA; D gene: NA; V gene: TRBV7-2; J gene: TRBJ2-5; CDR3 DNA: TGTGCCAGCAGCCCCCGACGGGGAGCAGAGACCCAGTACTTC; CDR3 protein: CASSPRRGAETQYF
clone size: NA; D gene: TRBD2; V gene: TRBV5-4; J gene: TRBJ2-2; CDR3 DNA: TGTGCCAGCAGCCCATTGACTAGCGGGAGAGCCGGGGAGCTGTTTTTT; CDR3 protein: CASSPLTSGRAGELFF
clone size: NA; D gene: NA; V gene: TRBV7-9; J gene: TRBJ1-4; CDR3 DNA: TGTTCCAGCAGCTCCCGTGATGAAAAACTGTTTTTT; CDR3 protein: CSSSSRDEKLFF
clone size: NA; D gene: NA; V gene: TRBV6-1; J gene: TRBJ1-2; CDR3 DNA: TGTGCCAGCAGTGAAGCTTGGACAGACGATGGCTACACCTTC; CDR3 protein: CASSEAWTDDGYTF
clone size: NA; D gene: TRBD2; V gene: TRBV6-1; J gene: TRBJ2-3; CDR3 DNA: TGTGCCAGCAGTCTAACGGGGGGGGACACAGATACGCAGTATTTT; CDR3 protein: CASSLTGGDTDTQYF
clone size: NA; D gene: TRBD2; V gene: TRBV5-4; J gene: TRBJ2-5; CDR3 DNA: TGTGCCAGCAGCGACGGACGGGGGGGCATCGGAGAGACCCAGTACTTC; CDR3 protein: CASSDGRGGIGETQYF
clone size: NA; D gene: NA; V gene: TRBV6-1; J gene: TRBJ1-4; CDR3 DNA: TGTGCCAGCAGTTTTGGCTTGGAAAAACTGTTTTTT; CDR3 protein: CASSFGLEKLFF
clone size: few; D gene: NA; V gene: TRBV19; J gene: TRBJ2-1; CDR3 DNA: TGTGCCAGTAGTACACGGACAAACTCCATTAACAATGAGCAGTTCTTC; CDR3 protein: CASSTRTNSINNEQFF
clone size: NA; D gene: TRBD2; V gene: TRBV14; J gene: TRBJ2-1; CDR3 DNA: TGTGCCAGCAGCCGGACTAGCGGGGCCAACAATGAGCAGTTCTTC; CDR3 protein: CASSRTSGANNEQFF
clone size: NA; D gene: NA; V gene: TRBV19; J gene: TRBJ1-6; CDR3 DNA: TGTGCCAGTAGTATAGGATCCTGGGGAGATTCACCCCTCCACTTT; CDR3 protein: CASSIGSWGDSPLHF
clone size: few; D gene: NA; V gene: TRBV6-5; J gene: TRBJ1-2; CDR3 DNA: TGTGCCAGCAGTGACAGGTCTAGGTCTGGCTACACCTTC; CDR3 protein: CASSDRSRSGYTF
clone size: NA; D gene: NA; V gene: TRBV11-2; J gene: TRBJ1-3; CDR3 DNA: TGTGCCAGCAGCCCCCCCGGACTCCGAAACACCATATATTTT; CDR3 protein: CASSPPGLRNTIYF
clone size: NA; D gene: NA; V gene: TRBV27; J gene: TRBJ1-1; CDR3 DNA: TGTGCCAGCAGTAACAACCGGGGCACTGAAGCTTTCTTT; CDR3 protein: CASSNNRGTEAFF
clone size: NA; D gene: NA; V gene: TRBV7-8; J gene: TRBJ2-1; CDR3 DNA: TGTGCCAGCAGCTTAGCTGCCGGGGGGCGCTACAATGAGCAGTTCTTC; CDR3 protein: CASSLAAGGRYNEQFF
clone size: NA; D gene: NA; V gene: TRBV5-1; J gene: TRBJ1-3; CDR3 DNA: TGCGCCAGCAGCTTGGCCGGGATCTCTGGAAACACCATATATTTT; CDR3 protein: CASSLAGISGNTIYF
clone size: NA; D gene: TRBD1; V gene: TRBV9; J gene: TRBJ2-2; CDR3 DNA: TGTGCCAGCAGCGAGGGGACAGGGCACACCGGGGAGCTGTTTTTT; CDR3 protein: CASSEGTGHTGELFF
clone size: NA; D gene: NA; V gene: TRBV7-9; J gene: TRBJ2-3; CDR3 DNA: TGTGCCAGCAGCTTAGGGACAGCCACAGATACGCAGTATTTT; CDR3 protein: CASSLGTATDTQYF
clone size: NA; D gene: TRBD1; V gene: TRBV5-1; J gene: TRBJ1-2; CDR3 DNA: TGCGCCAGCAGCTCGGACAGGGTGGGCGGCTACACCTTC; CDR3 protein: CASSSDRVGGYTF